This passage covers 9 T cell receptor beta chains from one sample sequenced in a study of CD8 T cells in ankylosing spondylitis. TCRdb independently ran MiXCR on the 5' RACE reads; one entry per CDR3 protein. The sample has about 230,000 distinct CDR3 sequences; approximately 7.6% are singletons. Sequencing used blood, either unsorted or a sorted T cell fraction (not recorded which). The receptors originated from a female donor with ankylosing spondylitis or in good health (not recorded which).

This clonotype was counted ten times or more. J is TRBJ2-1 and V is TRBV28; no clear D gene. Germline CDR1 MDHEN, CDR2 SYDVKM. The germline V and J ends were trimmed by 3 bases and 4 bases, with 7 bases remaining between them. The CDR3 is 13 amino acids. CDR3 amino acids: CASSFGPYNEQFF. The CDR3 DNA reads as TGTGCCAGCAGTTTTGGGCCTTACAATGAGCAGTTCTTC.

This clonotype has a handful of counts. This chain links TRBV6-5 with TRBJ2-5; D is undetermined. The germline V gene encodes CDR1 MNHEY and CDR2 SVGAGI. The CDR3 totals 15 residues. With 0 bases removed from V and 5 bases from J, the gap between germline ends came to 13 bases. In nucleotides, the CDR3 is TGTGCCAGCAGTTACTCGATGAATCTTGGGGAGACCCAGTACTTC. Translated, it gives CASSYSMNLGETQYF.

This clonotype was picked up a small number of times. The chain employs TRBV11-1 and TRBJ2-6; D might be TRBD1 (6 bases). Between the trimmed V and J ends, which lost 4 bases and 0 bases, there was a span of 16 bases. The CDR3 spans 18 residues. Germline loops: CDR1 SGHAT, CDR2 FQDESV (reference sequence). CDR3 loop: CASSSDRQALSGANVLTF. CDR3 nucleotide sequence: TGTGCCAGCAGCTCCGACCGACAGGCCCTCTCTGGGGCCAACGTCCTGACTTTC.

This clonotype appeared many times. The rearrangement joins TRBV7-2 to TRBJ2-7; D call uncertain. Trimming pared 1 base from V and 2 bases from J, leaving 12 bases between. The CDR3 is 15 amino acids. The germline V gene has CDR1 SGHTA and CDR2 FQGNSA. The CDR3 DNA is TGTGCCAGCAGCTTAGGCGCTTTAGGGCCCTACGAGCAGTACTTC. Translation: CASSLGALGPYEQYF.

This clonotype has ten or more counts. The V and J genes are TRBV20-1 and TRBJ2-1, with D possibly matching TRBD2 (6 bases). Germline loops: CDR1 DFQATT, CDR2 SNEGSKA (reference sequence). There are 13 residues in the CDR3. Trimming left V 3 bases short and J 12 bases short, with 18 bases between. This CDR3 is CSASGRRGSAQFF. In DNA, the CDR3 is TGCAGTGCTAGCGGGAGACGAGGATCCGCGCAGTTCTTC.

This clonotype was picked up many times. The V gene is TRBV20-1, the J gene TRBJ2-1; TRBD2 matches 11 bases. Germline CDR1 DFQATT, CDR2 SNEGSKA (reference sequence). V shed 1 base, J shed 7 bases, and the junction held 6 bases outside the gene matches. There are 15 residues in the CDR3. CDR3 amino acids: CSARGRLAGRNEQFF. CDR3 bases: TGCAGTGCTAGAGGCCGACTAGCGGGAAGAAATGAGCAGTTCTTC.

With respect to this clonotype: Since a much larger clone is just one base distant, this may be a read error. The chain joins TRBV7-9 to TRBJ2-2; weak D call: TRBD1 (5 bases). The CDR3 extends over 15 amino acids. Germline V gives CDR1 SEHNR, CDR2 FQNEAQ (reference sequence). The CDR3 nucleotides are TGTGTCAGCAGCTTGCGGCAGGGCGGCACCGGGGAGCTGTTTTTT. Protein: CVSSLRQGGTGELFF.

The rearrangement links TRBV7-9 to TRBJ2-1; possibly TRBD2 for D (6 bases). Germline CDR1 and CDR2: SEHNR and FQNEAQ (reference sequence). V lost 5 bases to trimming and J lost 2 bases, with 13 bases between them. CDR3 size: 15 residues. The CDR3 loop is CASSITSSAYNEQFF. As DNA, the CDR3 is TGTGCCAGCAGCATTACTAGCAGCGCCTACAATGAGCAGTTCTTC.

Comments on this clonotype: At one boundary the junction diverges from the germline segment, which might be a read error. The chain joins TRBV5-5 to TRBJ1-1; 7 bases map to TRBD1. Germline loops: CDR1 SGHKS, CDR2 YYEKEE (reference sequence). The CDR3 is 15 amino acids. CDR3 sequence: CASRTTGPANTAAFF. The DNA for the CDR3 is TGTGCCAGCAGGACGACAGGGCCAGCTAACACTGCAGCTTTCTTT.